The text below deals with one T cell receptor beta chain. Trimming took 7 bases from V and 0 from J, leaving 17 bases between them. The length of the CDR3 is 16 residues. Germline V gives CDR1 SGDLS, CDR2 YYNGEE. This table comes from immunoSEQ multiplex PCR, and its TCRdb copy is limited to in-frame clones, with some not included. This table holds roughly 48,000 clones, roughly 78% found once. This sample stems from a study of OX40 agonist ivuxolimab in advanced cancers. J is TRBJ2-1 and V is TRBV9, with a possible D match to TRBD2 (6 bases). The sample consisted of CD4+ or CD8+ T cells sorted from blood, taken in a trial of the OX40 agonist ivuxolimab. This TCR came from an adult with an advanced solid tumor such as melanoma, head and neck, liver or kidney cancer. CDR3: CASGGSGGFSYNEQFF. In DNA form, the CDR3 reads TGTGCCAGCGGAGGGAGCGGAGGATTCTCCTACAATGAGCAGTTCTTC.